The entry below gives a single T cell receptor (beta chain) sequence along with its context. There is no known antigen for this receptor. No base quality information exists; no much larger clone differs at one position. The germline V gene sets CDR1 to ENHRY and CDR2 to SYGVKD. V ends up 7 bases short and J 0 bases short, with an unmatched junction base count of 3. The CDR3 runs 16 residues from the cysteine to the phenylalanine. The only DNA kept is the CDR3, 48 bases in frame from the first base. This record comes from a study of T cell repertoires in cytomegalovirus infection (dated by TCRdb to the late 2010s). Turning to the overall study: Donor HLA type was relevant to the analysis, as public TCR beta signatures indicated carriage of CMV infection together with the matching HLA type. Beyond this particular receptor, the publication reports: The ex vivo response was dominated by HLA-C-restricted CMV-specific TCR beta clonotypes, which also provided the single most frequent clonotype in two of eight donors. Carriers of CMV infection plus the relevant HLA type were discriminated by the cumulative frequency of public TCR beta family members in the study cohort and in an independent roughly 350-donor cohort.

The instrument given in TCRdb is Illumina HiSeq 1500. In TCRdb, the public reads were trimmed at Q25 with fastp and aligned with MiXCR, with productive beta chains retained. Each CDR3 protein gets just one entry, which takes the most common genes and DNA from the rows behind it. Counted in this sample were hundreds of thousands of distinct CDR3 sequences; roughly 24% of them appeared once. 6.5% to 10% of the sample comes from the top ten. The receptor's source is a human donor in good health (CMV status not recorded). Some clones in this sample may be carry-over from other donors' samples. The receptor chain draws on TRBV10-3 and TRBJ2-2, with 12 bases aligning to TRBD2. What was sequenced was CD8+ T cells from PBMCs. DNA sequence: TGTGCCATCATGACTAGCGGGGGCACGAACACCGGGGAGCTGTTTTTT. Its coded protein is CAIMTSGGTNTGELFF.